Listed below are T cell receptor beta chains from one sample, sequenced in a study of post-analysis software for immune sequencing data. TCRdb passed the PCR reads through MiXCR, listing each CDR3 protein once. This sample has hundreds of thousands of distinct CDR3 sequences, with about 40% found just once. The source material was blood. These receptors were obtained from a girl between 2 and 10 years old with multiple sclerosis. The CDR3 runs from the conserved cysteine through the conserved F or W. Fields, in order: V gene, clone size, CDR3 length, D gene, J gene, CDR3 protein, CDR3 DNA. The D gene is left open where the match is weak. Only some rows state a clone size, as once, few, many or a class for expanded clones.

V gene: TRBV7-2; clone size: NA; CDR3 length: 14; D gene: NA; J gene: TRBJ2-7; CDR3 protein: CASSRTLASYEQYF; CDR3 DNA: TGTGCCAGCAGTCGGACCCTGGCTTCCTACGAGCAGTACTTC
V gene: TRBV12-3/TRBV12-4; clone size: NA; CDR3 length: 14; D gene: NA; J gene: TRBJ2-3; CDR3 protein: CASSPSRGTDTQYF; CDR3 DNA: TGTGCCAGCAGTCCGTCGCGGGGTACAGATACGCAGTATTTT
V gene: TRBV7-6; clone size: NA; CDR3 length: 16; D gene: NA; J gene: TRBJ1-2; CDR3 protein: CASSPGAQKANYGYTF; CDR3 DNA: TGTGCCAGCAGCCCGGGGGCCCAAAAAGCTAACTATGGCTACACCTTC
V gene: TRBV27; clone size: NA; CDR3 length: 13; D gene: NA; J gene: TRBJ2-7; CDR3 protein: CASSFVSSYEQYF; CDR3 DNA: TGTGCCAGCAGTTTCGTCAGCTCCTACGAGCAGTACTTC
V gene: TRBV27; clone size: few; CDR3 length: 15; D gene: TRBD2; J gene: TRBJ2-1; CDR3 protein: CASSLKRGEGNEQFF; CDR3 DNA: TGTGCCAGCAGTTTAAAACGGGGGGAAGGCAATGAGCAGTTCTTC
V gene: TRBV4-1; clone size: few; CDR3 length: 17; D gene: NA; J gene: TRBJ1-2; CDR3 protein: CTSSQAWVEDLNYGYTF; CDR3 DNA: TGCACCAGCAGCCAAGCCTGGGTGGAGGATCTTAACTATGGCTACACCTTC
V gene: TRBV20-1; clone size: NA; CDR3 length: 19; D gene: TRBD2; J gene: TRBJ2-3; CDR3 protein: CSARGLDGLAGAYTDTQYF; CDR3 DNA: TGCAGTGCTAGAGGGCTAGACGGACTAGCGGGGGCTTACACAGATACGCAGTATTTT
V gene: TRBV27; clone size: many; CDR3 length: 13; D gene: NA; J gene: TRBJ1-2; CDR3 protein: CASSLQGTSGYTF; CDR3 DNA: TGTGCCAGCAGTTTACAGGGTACTTCTGGCTACACCTTC
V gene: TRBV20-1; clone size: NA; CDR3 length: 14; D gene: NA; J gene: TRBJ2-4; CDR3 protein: CSIPPRLAKNIQYF; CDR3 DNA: TGCAGCATCCCCCCGCGATTAGCCAAAAACATTCAGTACTTC
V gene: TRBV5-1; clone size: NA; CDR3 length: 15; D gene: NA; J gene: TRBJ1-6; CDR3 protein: CASSLVPGVDDTLHF; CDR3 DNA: TGCGCCAGCAGCTTGGTCCCAGGGGTGGACGACACCCTCCACTTT
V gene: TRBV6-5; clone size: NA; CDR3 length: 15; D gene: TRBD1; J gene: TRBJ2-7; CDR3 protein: CASSYGQGGPYEQYF; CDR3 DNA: TGTGCCAGCAGTTACGGACAGGGAGGTCCCTACGAGCAGTACTTC
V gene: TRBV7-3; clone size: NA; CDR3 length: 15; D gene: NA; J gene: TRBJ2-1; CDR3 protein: CASSLGQVMTNEQFF; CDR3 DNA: TGTGCCAGCAGCTTGGGTCAGGTTATGACCAATGAGCAGTTCTTC
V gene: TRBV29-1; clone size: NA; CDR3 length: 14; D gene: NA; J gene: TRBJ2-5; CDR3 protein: CSFWTGSYQETQYF; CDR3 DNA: TGCAGCTTCTGGACGGGATCGTACCAAGAGACCCAGTACTTC
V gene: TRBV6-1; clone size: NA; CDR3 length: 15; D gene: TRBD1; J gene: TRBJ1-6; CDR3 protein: CASSPLRTGDSPLHF; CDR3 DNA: TGTGCCAGCAGTCCATTGCGGACAGGCGATTCACCCCTCCACTTT
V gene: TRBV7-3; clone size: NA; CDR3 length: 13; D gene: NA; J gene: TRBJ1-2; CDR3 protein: CASSLGLPYGYTF; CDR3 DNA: TGTGCCAGCAGCTTAGGACTTCCCTATGGCTACACCTTC
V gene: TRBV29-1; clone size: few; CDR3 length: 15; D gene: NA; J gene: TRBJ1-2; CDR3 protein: CSVEPGARANYGYTF; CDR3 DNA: TGCAGCGTTGAGCCAGGGGCCCGAGCTAACTATGGCTACACCTTC
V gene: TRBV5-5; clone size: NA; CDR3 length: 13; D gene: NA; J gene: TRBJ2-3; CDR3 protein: CASSLWVSDTQYF; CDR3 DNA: TGTGCCAGCAGCTTGTGGGTATCAGATACGCAGTATTTT
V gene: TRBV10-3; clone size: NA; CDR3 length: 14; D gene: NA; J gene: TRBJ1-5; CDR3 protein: CAISREGDNRPQHF; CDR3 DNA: TGTGCCATCAGCCGGGAGGGAGACAATCGGCCCCAGCATTTT
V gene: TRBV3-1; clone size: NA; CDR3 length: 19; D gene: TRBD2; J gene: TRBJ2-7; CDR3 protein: CASSPGTSGRLEAHYEQYF; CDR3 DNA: TGTGCCAGCAGCCCTGGGACTAGCGGGAGGTTGGAGGCCCACTACGAGCAGTACTTC
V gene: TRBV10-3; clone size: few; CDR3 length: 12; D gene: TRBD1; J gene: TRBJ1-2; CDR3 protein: CASQTGLGGYTF; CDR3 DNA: TGTGCCTCTCAGACAGGGCTCGGCGGCTACACCTTC
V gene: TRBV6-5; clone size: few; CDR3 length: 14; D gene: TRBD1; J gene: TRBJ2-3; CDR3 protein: CASTGTGVGDTQYF; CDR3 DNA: TGTGCCAGCACGGGGACAGGGGTGGGAGATACGCAGTATTTT
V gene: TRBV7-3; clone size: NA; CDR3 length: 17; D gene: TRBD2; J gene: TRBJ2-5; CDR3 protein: CASSPHGTSGGVETQYF; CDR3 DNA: TGTGCCAGCAGCCCCCACGGGACTAGCGGGGGTGTGGAGACCCAGTACTTC
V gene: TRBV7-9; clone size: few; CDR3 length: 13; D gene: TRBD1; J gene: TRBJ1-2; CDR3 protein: CASSRSGGIGYTF; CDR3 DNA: TGTGCCAGCAGCCGTTCAGGGGGGATTGGCTACACCTTC
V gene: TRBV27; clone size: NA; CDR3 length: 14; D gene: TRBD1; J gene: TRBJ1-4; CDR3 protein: CASKKQGSGEKLFF; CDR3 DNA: TGTGCCAGCAAAAAACAGGGGAGCGGTGAAAAACTGTTTTTT
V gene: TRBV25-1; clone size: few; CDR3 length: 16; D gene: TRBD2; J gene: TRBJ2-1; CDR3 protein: CASSPRLAGVYNEQFF; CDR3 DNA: TGTGCCAGCAGCCCCAGACTAGCGGGAGTTTACAATGAGCAGTTCTTC
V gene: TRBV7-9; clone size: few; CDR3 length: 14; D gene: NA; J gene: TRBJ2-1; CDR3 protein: CASSWGISYNEQFF; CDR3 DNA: TGTGCCAGCAGCTGGGGAATCTCCTACAATGAGCAGTTCTTC
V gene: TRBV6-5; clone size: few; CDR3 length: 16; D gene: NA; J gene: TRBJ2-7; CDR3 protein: CASSYSSRGQHYEQYF; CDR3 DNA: TGTGCCAGCAGTTATAGCTCCCGGGGACAACACTACGAGCAGTACTTC
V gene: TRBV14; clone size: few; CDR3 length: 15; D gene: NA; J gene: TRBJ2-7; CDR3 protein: CASSQGWGFSYEQYF; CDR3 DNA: TGTGCCAGCAGCCAAGGGTGGGGCTTCTCCTACGAGCAGTACTTC
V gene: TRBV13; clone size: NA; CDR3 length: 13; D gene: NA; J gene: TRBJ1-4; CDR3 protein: CASSSSSVEKLFF; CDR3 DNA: TGTGCCAGCAGCTCTTCGAGCGTTGAAAAACTGTTTTTT
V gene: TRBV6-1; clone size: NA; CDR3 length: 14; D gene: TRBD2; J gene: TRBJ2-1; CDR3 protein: CASRKGTSLNEQFF; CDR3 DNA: TGTGCCAGCAGGAAAGGGACTAGTCTCAATGAGCAGTTCTTC
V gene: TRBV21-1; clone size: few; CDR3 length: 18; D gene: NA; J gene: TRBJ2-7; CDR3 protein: CASSTLGTSGTETYEQYF; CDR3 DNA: TGTGCCAGCAGCACTTTGGGGACTAGCGGAACCGAGACCTACGAGCAGTACTTC
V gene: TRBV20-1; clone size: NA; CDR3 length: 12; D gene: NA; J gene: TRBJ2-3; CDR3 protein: CSAPGTADTQYF; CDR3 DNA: TGCAGTGCACCCGGGACCGCAGATACGCAGTATTTT
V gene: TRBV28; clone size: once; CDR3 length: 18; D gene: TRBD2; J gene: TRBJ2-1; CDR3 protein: CASSLLRTSGFYYNEQFF; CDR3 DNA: TGTGCCAGCAGTTTATTACGGACTAGCGGGTTTTACTACAATGAGCAGTTCTTC
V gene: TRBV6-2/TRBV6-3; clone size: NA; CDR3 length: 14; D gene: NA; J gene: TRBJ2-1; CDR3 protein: CASSYVNHLNEQFF; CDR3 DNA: TGTGCCAGCAGTTACGTAAATCATCTCAATGAGCAGTTCTTC
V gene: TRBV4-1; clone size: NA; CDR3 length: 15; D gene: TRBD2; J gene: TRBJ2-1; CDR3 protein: CASKAGAGAYNEQFF; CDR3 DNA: TGCGCTAGCAAAGCGGGGGCAGGGGCTTACAATGAGCAGTTCTTC
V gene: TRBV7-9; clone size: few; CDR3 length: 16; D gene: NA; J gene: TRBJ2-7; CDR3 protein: CASSSYEGAGWYEQYF; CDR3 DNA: TGTGCCAGCAGCTCCTATGAGGGCGCCGGTTGGTACGAGCAGTACTTC
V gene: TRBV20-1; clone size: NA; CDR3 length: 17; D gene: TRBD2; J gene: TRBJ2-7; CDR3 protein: CSARVSSASGRTYEQYF; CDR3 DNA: TGCAGTGCTAGAGTGTCGTCGGCTAGCGGGAGAACGTACGAGCAGTACTTC
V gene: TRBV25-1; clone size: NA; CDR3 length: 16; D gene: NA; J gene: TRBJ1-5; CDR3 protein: CASSEGGWYSNQPQHF; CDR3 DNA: TGTGCCAGCAGTGAAGGTGGTTGGTATAGTAATCAGCCCCAGCATTTT
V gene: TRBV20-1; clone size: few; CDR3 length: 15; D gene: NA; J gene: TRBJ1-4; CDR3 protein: CSASIWRQTNEKLFF; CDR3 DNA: TGCAGTGCTAGTATCTGGAGACAGACTAATGAAAAACTGTTTTTT
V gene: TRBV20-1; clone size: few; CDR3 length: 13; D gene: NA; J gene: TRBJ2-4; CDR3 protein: CSASLRRKNIQYF; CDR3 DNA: TGCAGTGCTAGTCTTCGCAGAAAAAACATTCAGTACTTC
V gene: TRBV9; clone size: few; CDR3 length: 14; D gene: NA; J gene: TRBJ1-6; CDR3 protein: CASSVGSGTSPLHF; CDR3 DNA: TGTGCCAGCAGCGTAGGTTCAGGGACTTCACCCCTCCACTTT
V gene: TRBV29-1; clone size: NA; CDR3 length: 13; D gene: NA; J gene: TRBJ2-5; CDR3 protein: CSVEGQAQETQYF; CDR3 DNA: TGCAGCGTTGAGGGCCAGGCCCAAGAGACCCAGTACTTC
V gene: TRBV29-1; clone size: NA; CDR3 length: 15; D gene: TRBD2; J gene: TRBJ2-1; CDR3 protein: CSVGLAGAPGNEQFF; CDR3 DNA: TGCAGCGTTGGCCTAGCGGGAGCCCCGGGTAATGAGCAGTTCTTC
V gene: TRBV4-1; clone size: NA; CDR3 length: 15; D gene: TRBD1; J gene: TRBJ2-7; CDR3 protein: CASSPRQGPAYEQYF; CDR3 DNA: TGCGCCAGCAGCCCCAGACAGGGGCCCGCCTACGAGCAGTACTTC
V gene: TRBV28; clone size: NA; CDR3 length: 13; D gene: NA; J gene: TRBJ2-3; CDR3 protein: CASSFPNTDTQYF; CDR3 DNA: TGTGCCAGCAGTTTCCCGAACACAGATACGCAGTATTTT
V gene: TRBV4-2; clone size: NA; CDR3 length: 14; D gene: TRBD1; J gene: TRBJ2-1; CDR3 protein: CASSHSDRDNEQFF; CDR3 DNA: TGTGCCAGCAGCCATTCGGACAGGGACAATGAGCAGTTCTTC
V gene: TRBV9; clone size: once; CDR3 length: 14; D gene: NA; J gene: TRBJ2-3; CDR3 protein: CASSGRDRTDTQYF; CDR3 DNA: TGTGCCAGCAGCGGCCGGGACCGCACAGATACGCAGTATTTT
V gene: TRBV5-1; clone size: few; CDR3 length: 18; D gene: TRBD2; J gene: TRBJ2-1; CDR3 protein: CASSLVGTSMLIYGEQFF; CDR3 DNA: TGCGCCAGCAGCTTGGTGGGGACTAGTATGTTGATCTACGGTGAGCAGTTCTTC
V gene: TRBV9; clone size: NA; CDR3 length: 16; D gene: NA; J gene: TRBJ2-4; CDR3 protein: CASSPVPEGAKNIQYF; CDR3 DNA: TGTGCCAGCAGCCCGGTCCCGGAGGGCGCCAAAAACATTCAGTACTTC
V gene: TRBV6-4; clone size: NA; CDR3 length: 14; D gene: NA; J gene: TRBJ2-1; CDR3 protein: CASAKDRVNNEQFF; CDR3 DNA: TGTGCCAGCGCCAAGGATCGGGTCAACAATGAGCAGTTCTTC
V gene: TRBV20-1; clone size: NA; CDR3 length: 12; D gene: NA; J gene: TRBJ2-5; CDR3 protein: CSALAVLGTQYF; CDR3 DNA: TGCAGTGCTTTAGCGGTTCTGGGGACCCAGTACTTC
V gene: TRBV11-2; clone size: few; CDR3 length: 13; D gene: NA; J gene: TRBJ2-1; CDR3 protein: CASSPDRFNEQFF; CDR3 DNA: TGTGCCAGCAGCCCAGACAGGTTCAATGAGCAGTTCTTC
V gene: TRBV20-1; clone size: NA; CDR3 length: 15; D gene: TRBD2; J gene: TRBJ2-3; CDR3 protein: CSAPVLGGGPDTQYF; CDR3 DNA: TGCAGTGCCCCCGTTTTGGGCGGGGGGCCGGATACGCAGTATTTT